Listed below are T cell receptor beta chains from one sample, sequenced in a study of blood T cell repertoires in COVID-19. Here immunoSEQ multiplex PCR was the method, and the copy in TCRdb shows in-frame clones only, minus some. The sample holds 8,000 to 8,500 clones, 80% to 90% seen once. Sequenced input: peripheral blood. The receptor set was obtained from a human donor in a cohort sampled during active COVID-19. Each CDR3 is given without its conserved first and last residue. Clone sizes are given selectively: once, few, many, or a class where the clone is expanded.

CDR3: ASSLGLARSSEQY
size: NA
V: TRBV7-7
J: TRBJ2-7

CDR3: ASSSYSNQPQH
size: NA
V: TRBV27
J: TRBJ1-5

CDR3: ASRREIIGELF
size: NA
V: TRBV19
J: TRBJ2-2

CDR3: SVSTGMNTEAF
size: NA
V: TRBV29-1
J: TRBJ1-1

CDR3: ASSLDSGLNTEAF
size: NA
V: TRBV11-2
J: TRBJ1-1

CDR3: ASGLGQVYNEQF
size: NA
V: TRBV12-5
J: TRBJ2-1

CDR3: ASGYGGNYEQY
size: NA
V: TRBV12-5
J: TRBJ2-7

CDR3: ASSQGGETQY
size: NA
V: TRBV5-1
J: TRBJ2-5

CDR3: ASSFGGSSNQPQH
size: NA
V: TRBV28
J: TRBJ1-5

CDR3: ASRKAKDFKSRYNEQF
size: NA
V: TRBV27
J: TRBJ2-1

CDR3: ASSLGPRQVLDGYT
size: NA
V: TRBV5-5
J: TRBJ1-2

CDR3: ASSAWEGGPEAF
size: NA
V: TRBV19
J: TRBJ1-1

CDR3: ASSELRLAGGKETQY
size: once
V: TRBV25-1
J: TRBJ2-5

CDR3: ASSYQGVNEKLF
size: NA
V: TRBV6-5
J: TRBJ1-4

CDR3: ASSPGQRNAETQY
size: NA
V: TRBV11-3
J: TRBJ2-5

CDR3: ASTIFGFRTGGNGELF
size: once
V: TRBV2
J: TRBJ2-2

CDR3: ASSRQGRGAF
size: NA
V: TRBV27
J: TRBJ1-1

CDR3: ASSQDGGGLGANVLT
size: NA
V: TRBV7-8
J: TRBJ2-6

CDR3: ASNPGNYGYT
size: NA
V: TRBV10-2
J: TRBJ1-2

CDR3: ASSPGTSGGRRGNEQF
size: NA
V: TRBV6-4
J: TRBJ2-1

CDR3: ASGLGADIQETQY
size: NA
V: TRBV12-5
J: TRBJ2-5

CDR3: ASSLRRGTDTQY
size: NA
V: TRBV5-6
J: TRBJ2-3

CDR3: ASSQDGTGYNEQF
size: NA
V: TRBV4-2
J: TRBJ2-1

CDR3: ASSFSGLAGGSYTGELF
size: NA
V: TRBV7-6
J: TRBJ2-2

CDR3: ASSPGTGTNFIYEQY
size: NA
V: TRBV7-8
J: TRBJ2-7

CDR3: ASGTGVYNEQF
size: NA
V: TRBV19
J: TRBJ2-1

CDR3: ASSLRFGTSSYNEQF
size: NA
V: TRBV28
J: TRBJ2-1

CDR3: ASSQNLAGAKADTQY
size: NA
V: TRBV4-2
J: TRBJ2-3

CDR3: ASSLPSGRAPGELF
size: NA
V: TRBV5-1
J: TRBJ2-2

CDR3: ASSGGTPLYEQY
size: NA
V: TRBV3-1/TRBV3-2
J: TRBJ2-7

CDR3: AWSVGVGFEQY
size: NA
V: TRBV30
J: TRBJ2-7

CDR3: AISVQGENQPQH
size: NA
V: TRBV10-3
J: TRBJ1-5

CDR3: ASSLDEAAYTSTDTQY
size: once
V: TRBV11-2
J: TRBJ2-3

CDR3: ASSKNSVTGSFGYT
size: NA
V: TRBV28
J: TRBJ1-2

CDR3: ASRFYSGTYNEQF
size: NA
V: TRBV6-5
J: TRBJ2-1

CDR3: AISDWREVSDTQY
size: NA
V: TRBV10-3
J: TRBJ2-3

CDR3: ASSPRDRGSINYGYT
size: once
V: TRBV5-4
J: TRBJ1-2

CDR3: ASSPRQAASRGTQY
size: NA
V: TRBV7-8
J: TRBJ2-5

CDR3: ASSPDPRLLARQY
size: NA
V: TRBV27
J: TRBJ2-7

CDR3: ASSRRTSGSYEQY
size: NA
V: TRBV6-6
J: TRBJ2-7

CDR3: ASSQGRARVTDTQY
size: NA
V: TRBV4-2
J: TRBJ2-3

CDR3: ASSLWGGLYEQY
size: NA
V: TRBV28
J: TRBJ2-7

CDR3: ASSVAGKTQY
size: NA
V: TRBV9
J: TRBJ2-5

CDR3: SVGVSGSSGETQY
size: NA
V: TRBV29-1
J: TRBJ2-5

CDR3: ASSLGDSGRWF
size: once
V: TRBV7-9
J: TRBJ2-1

CDR3: ASSLSTSGRAGETQY
size: NA
V: TRBV28
J: TRBJ2-5

CDR3: ASSRLTGTGDYEQY
size: NA
V: TRBV18
J: TRBJ2-7

CDR3: SASASQV
size: NA
V: TRBV20-1
J: TRBJ2-1

CDR3: ASSHGTSTDTQY
size: NA
V: TRBV3-1/TRBV3-2
J: TRBJ2-3

CDR3: ASFPTSGMYEQY
size: NA
V: TRBV27
J: TRBJ2-7

CDR3: ASSYPGTGALSSSYNEQF
size: NA
V: TRBV6-2/TRBV6-3
J: TRBJ2-1

CDR3: ASSLKRPFGHYEQY
size: NA
V: TRBV27
J: TRBJ2-7

CDR3: ASSARLEETQY
size: NA
V: TRBV13
J: TRBJ2-5

CDR3: AISESSGSVETQY
size: NA
V: TRBV10-3
J: TRBJ2-5